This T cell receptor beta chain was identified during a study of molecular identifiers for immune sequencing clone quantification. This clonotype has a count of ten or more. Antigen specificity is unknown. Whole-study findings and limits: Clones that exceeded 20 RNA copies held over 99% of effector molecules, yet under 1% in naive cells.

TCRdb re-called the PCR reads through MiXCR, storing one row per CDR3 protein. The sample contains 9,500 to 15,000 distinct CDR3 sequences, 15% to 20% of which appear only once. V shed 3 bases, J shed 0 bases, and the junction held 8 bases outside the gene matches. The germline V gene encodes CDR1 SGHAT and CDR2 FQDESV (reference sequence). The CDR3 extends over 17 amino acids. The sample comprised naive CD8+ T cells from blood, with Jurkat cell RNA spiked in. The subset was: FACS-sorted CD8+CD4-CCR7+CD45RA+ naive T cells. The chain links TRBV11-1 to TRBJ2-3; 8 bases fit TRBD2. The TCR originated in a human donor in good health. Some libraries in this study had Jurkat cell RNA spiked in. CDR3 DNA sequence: TGTGCCAGCAGCTTTGGTCGGGAGGGCCCAAGCACAGATACGCAGTATTTT. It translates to CASSFGREGPSTDTQYF. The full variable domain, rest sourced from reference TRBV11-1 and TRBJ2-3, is EAEVAQSPRYKITEKSQAVAFWCDPISGHATLYWYRQILGQGPELLVQFQDESVVDDSQLPKDRFSAERLKGVDSTLKIQPAELGDSAMYLCASSFGREGPSTDTQYFGPGTRLTVL.